This TCR beta chain originates from a study of CD8 T cells in ankylosing spondylitis. Whole-study results and caveats: A motif in TCR beta, a set of under ten highly homologous variants, appeared characteristic of ankylosing spondylitis blood.

This CDR3 has 13 residues. The germline V gene has CDR1 DFQATT and CDR2 SNEGSKA (reference sequence). With 6 bases clipped from V and 7 bases from J, the junction kept 7 bases outside the gene matches. One entry per CDR3 protein results from TCRdb running MiXCR on the 5' RACE reads. Among approximately 400,000 distinct CDR3 sequences listed, more than 15% were seen once. This clonotype occurred a few times. Its antigen remains unidentified. The chain has TRBV20-1 and TRBJ1-3; 9 nucleotides agree with TRBD1. The receptor was derived from a male donor with ankylosing spondylitis. Sequencing was done on a sample of blood, either unsorted or a sorted T cell fraction (not recorded which). The CDR3: CSARDRATNTIYF. CDR3 in DNA: TGCAGTGCCAGGGACAGGGCTACCAACACCATATATTTT.